The sequence of this T cell receptor beta chain was determined in a study of T cells in pancreatic ductal adenocarcinoma. Study-wide results and caveats: No significant tumor-blood clonality difference; means were about 0.1 and 0.065.

TCRdb's table, derived via immunoSEQ multiplex PCR, lists solely in-frame clones and lacks some. The table records around 2,500 clones, about four fifths of them present only once. Per germline, CDR1 MDHEN and CDR2 SYDVKM. This CDR3 has 15 residues. Germline trimming cut 6 bases from V and 6 bases from J; bases unmatched to any gene: 12. No neoadjuvant therapy was given to the selected pancreatic ductal adenocarcinoma patients before their surgery. A single count supports this clone. Its antigen is as yet unknown. The receptor was isolated from a human donor with pancreatic ductal adenocarcinoma. The rearrangement uses TRBV28 and TRBJ2-7, with 9 bases lining up with TRBD1. The sequenced material came from pancreatic tumor tissue. DNA of the CDR3: TGTGCCAGCAGCCTCGGGACAGGGCCCTCTGCCGAGCAGTACTTC. Its translation: CASSLGTGPSAEQYF. Using reference TRBV28 and TRBJ2-7 for the parts outside the CDR3, the full variable domain is DVKVTQSSRYLVKRTGEKVFLECVQDMDHENMFWYRQDPGLGLRLIYFSYDVKMKEKGDIPEGYSVSREKKERFSLILESASTNQTSMYLCASSLGTGPSAEQYFGPGTRLTVT.